These 10 T cell receptor beta chains originate from one sample sequenced in a study of cytomegalovirus exposure and HLA in healthy donors. Sequencing was performed with immunoSEQ multiplex PCR; in TCRdb, only in-frame clones are kept and a portion is missing. Here the sample spans under 150,000 clones, about 90% being singletons. The source material was PBMCs. The receptors originated from a woman aged 18-29 years in good health and CMV-seropositive.

This sequence joins TRBV27 and TRBJ1-3, with D possibly matching TRBD1 (5 bases). The V and J ends lost 5 bases and 1 base respectively, with 12 bases between them. Germline loops: CDR1 MNHEY, CDR2 SMNVEV (reference sequence). This CDR3 is 15 amino acids long. CDR3 nucleotides: TGTGCCAGCAGTCCCACGGGGGGATCTGGAAACACCATATATTTT. This codes for CASSPTGGSGNTIYF.

The chain uses TRBV10-3 and TRBJ1-2; the D is unclear. This CDR3 has 13 residues. V lost 1 base, J lost 5 bases, and 8 bases lay in between. Germline CDR1 reads ENHRY; CDR2 reads SYGVKD. The CDR3 DNA reads as TGTGCCATCAGTGAGTTTCAGGAATATGGCTACACCTTC. Residues: CAISEFQEYGYTF.

This rearrangement joins TRBV7-3 to TRBJ2-3, with 13 bases aligning to TRBD2. The CDR3 contains 14 residues. V shed 5 bases, J shed 9 bases, and the junction held 5 bases outside the gene matches. Germline CDR1 and CDR2: SGHTA and FQGTGA. CDR3 nucleotide sequence: TGTGCCAGCAGCCCGGGACTAGCGGGGCTCACGCAGTATTTT. It encodes CASSPGLAGLTQYF. Together with reference TRBV7-3 and TRBJ2-3, the CDR3 gives the full variable domain: GAGVSQTPSNKVTEKGKYVELRCDPISGHTALYWYRQSLGQGPEFLIYFQGTGAADDSGLPNDRFFAVRPEGSVSTLKIQRTERGDSAVYLCASSPGLAGLTQYFGPGTRLTVL.

The rearrangement links TRBV4-1 to TRBJ2-5, with TRBD2 matching over 7 bases. The CDR3 sequence is 12 residues long. Germline-derived CDR1 and CDR2 are MGHRA and YSYEKL. Unmatched junction bases numbered 4, after V lost 8 bases and J lost 4 bases. Here the CDR3 reads CASGTTSETQYF. CDR3 nucleotides: TGCGCCAGCGGGACTACTTCAGAGACCCAGTACTTC.

This clone has just one count. V and J are TRBV10-2 and TRBJ2-7; TRBD2 matches at 8 bases. V lost 8 bases, J lost 8 bases, and 11 bases stayed unmatched. The CDR3 totals 13 residues. Germline V gives CDR1 WSHSY, CDR2 SAAADI. The CDR3 region has the DNA TGCGCCAGCGAGGGGACTAGACTAAGTAAGCAGTACTTC. This sequence encodes CASEGTRLSKQYF.

This chain uses TRBV21-1 with TRBJ1-6. TRBV21-1 represents a pseudogene. The CDR3 totals 16 residues. CDR3 protein: CASSKFEGRRNSPLHF. The CDR3, as DNA: TGTGCCAGCAGCAAATTCGAGGGAAGGCGAAATTCACCCCTCCACTTT.

V usage is TRBV28 and J usage is TRBJ2-3; maybe TRBD2 (5 bases). This CDR3 is built from 15 residues. Trimming cost V 5 bases and J 0 bases, with 12 bases left between them. The germline V gene has CDR1 MDHEN and CDR2 SYDVKM. The CDR3 region is CASSPSPASTDTQYF. The CDR3 region has the DNA TGTGCCAGCAGTCCTAGCCCAGCGAGCACAGATACGCAGTATTTT.

This clone was observed a single time. The chain recombines TRBV6-1 with TRBJ2-3; 9 bases agree with TRBD1. The V and J ends lost 11 bases and 6 bases, in that order; junction bases with no gene match: 12. This CDR3 has 14 amino acids. Germline V CDR1 and CDR2: MNHNS, SASEGT. The CDR3 nucleotides read TGTGCCGGAACAGGGGGCGGAATCCGCGATACGCAGTATTTT. It codes for CAGTGGGIRDTQYF.

The rearrangement joins TRBV29-1 to TRBJ1-1, with 7 bases fitting TRBD1. The junction had 18 bases not matched to a gene; V was cut back by 8 bases and J by 0 bases. The CDR3 extends over 17 amino acids. The germline gives CDR1 SQVTM, CDR2 ANQGSEA. CDR3 residues: CSFTYRGHARLNTEAFF. The CDR3 DNA follows: TGCAGCTTTACATACAGGGGTCACGCCAGGTTGAACACTGAAGCTTTCTTT. The whole variable domain, filled in from reference TRBV29-1 and TRBJ1-1, reads SAVISQKPSRDICQRGTSLTIQCQVDSQVTMMFWYRQQPGQSLTLIATANQGSEATYESGFVIDKFPISRPNLTFSTLTVSNMSPEDSSIYLCSFTYRGHARLNTEAFFGQGTRLTVV.

V gene TRBV4-2 combines with J gene TRBJ2-7, with TRBD2 identical over 13 bases. There are 17 residues in the CDR3. V was clipped by 3 bases and J by 6 bases; unmatched bases: 11. In germline, CDR1 is LGHNA, CDR2 YNFKEQ. The CDR3 DNA reads TGTGCCAGCAGCCAGGGTGAAGGACTAGCGGGAGTGGGCGAGCAGTACTTC. Its protein product is CASSQGEGLAGVGEQYF.